These T cell receptor beta chains were read from a single sample in a study of shared clonotypes between healthy human individuals. TCRdb's table, derived via immunoSEQ multiplex PCR, lists solely in-frame clones and lacks some. The sample shows millions of clones, less than 95% of them seen only once. The sequenced sample consisted of naive CD8+ T cells sorted from blood. These receptors were collected from a man younger than 35 in good health. CDR3s include the opening cysteine and the closing phenylalanine or tryptophan. A D gene is named only where the DNA matches it firmly. Clone size, where shown, is once, few, many, or a class for clones that have expanded.

D gene,V gene,clone size,J gene,CDR3 protein,CDR3 DNA
NA,TRBV6-4,NA,TRBJ1-6,CASSVATGSPLHF,TGTGCCAGCAGTGTCGCGACAGGTTCACCCCTCCACTTT
TRBD2,TRBV11-3,NA,TRBJ2-7,CASSLGLAGSYEQYF,TGTGCCAGCAGCTTGGGACTAGCGGGGTCCTACGAGCAGTACTTC
NA,TRBV11-2,NA,TRBJ2-2,CASVAPFANTGELFF,TGTGCCAGCGTCGCCCCATTCGCGAACACCGGGGAGCTGTTTTTT
NA,TRBV5-1,NA,TRBJ1-2,CASSLSPDYGYTF,TGCGCCAGCAGCTTGTCGCCAGATTATGGCTACACCTTC
NA,TRBV7-8,NA,TRBJ1-2,CASSTPAGYGYTF,TGTGCCAGCAGCACCCCGGCGGGCTATGGCTACACCTTC
NA,TRBV4-3,NA,TRBJ2-7,CASSQDYTGSYEQYF,TGCGCCAGCAGCCAAGATTATACAGGATCCTACGAGCAGTACTTC
NA,TRBV9,NA,TRBJ2-7,CASSVGLGALYEQYF,TGTGCCAGCAGCGTAGGTTTAGGGGCGCTGTACGAGCAGTACTTC
TRBD1,TRBV23-1,NA,TRBJ2-7,CASRFGQAYEQYF,TGCGCCAGCCGATTCGGACAGGCTTACGAGCAGTACTTC
NA,TRBV7-9,NA,TRBJ1-2,CASSPSILGYGYTF,TGTGCCAGCAGCCCGAGTATATTGGGCTATGGCTACACCTTC
NA,TRBV7-9,NA,TRBJ2-5,CATAPPGIVETQYF,TGTGCCACCGCCCCACCGGGAATTGTAGAGACCCAGTACTTC
NA,TRBV30,NA,TRBJ2-3,CAWSVGGATDTQYF,TGTGCCTGGAGTGTAGGCGGGGCCACAGATACGCAGTATTTT
NA,TRBV27,NA,TRBJ2-3,CASSPSRGTTDTQYF,TGTGCCAGCAGCCCCTCCCGCGGAACCACAGATACGCAGTATTTT
NA,TRBV16,NA,TRBJ1-6,CASSRQTAARVGSPLHF,TGTGCCAGCAGCCGGCAGACAGCGGCGCGGGTGGGTTCACCCCTCCACTTT
TRBD1,TRBV19,NA,TRBJ1-2,CASHGQVRYYTF,TGTGCCAGTCATGGACAGGTACGCTACTACACCTTC
NA,TRBV7-9,NA,TRBJ2-1,CASSSREHEQFF,TGTGCCAGCAGCTCCAGGGAGCATGAGCAGTTCTTC
TRBD1,TRBV5-6,NA,TRBJ1-5,CASSSTGDQPQHF,TGTGCCAGCAGCTCAACAGGGGATCAGCCCCAGCATTTT
TRBD1,TRBV27,NA,TRBJ2-7,CASSFLSSGTGDQQYF,TGTGCCAGCAGTTTTTTATCTTCCGGGACAGGGGATCAGCAGTACTTC
TRBD2,TRBV10-1,NA,TRBJ2-2,CASSDSGDNTGELFF,TGCGCCAGCAGTGATAGCGGGGACAACACCGGGGAGCTGTTTTTT
TRBD1,TRBV5-6,NA,TRBJ2-7,CASSLYFGQGAWEQYF,TGTGCCAGCAGCTTGTACTTCGGACAGGGAGCGTGGGAGCAGTACTTC
TRBD1,TRBV6-6,NA,TRBJ1-2,CASSYLTGGGYTF,TGTGCCAGCAGTTATTTGACAGGGGGTGGCTACACCTTC
NA,TRBV29-1,NA,TRBJ1-2,CSVDGTASYLNYGYTF,TGCAGCGTTGATGGTACAGCGTCTTATCTTAACTATGGCTACACCTTC
TRBD1,TRBV9,NA,TRBJ1-6,CASSAQGGGPNSPLHF,TGTGCCAGCAGCGCCCAGGGGGGAGGGCCGAATTCACCCCTCCACTTT
NA,TRBV13,NA,TRBJ2-7,CASSPGRDLLYEQYF,TGTGCCAGCAGCCCCGGAAGGGACCTACTCTACGAGCAGTACTTC
TRBD1,TRBV5-4,NA,TRBJ2-5,CASSLGTGVETQYF,TGTGCCAGCAGCTTAGGGACAGGGGTGGAGACCCAGTACTTC
NA,TRBV29-1,NA,TRBJ1-2,CSVSSIYGYTF,TGCAGCGTCTCCTCAATCTATGGCTACACCTTC
NA,TRBV5-8,NA,TRBJ2-2,CASSPGFENTGELFF,TGTGCCAGCAGCCCGGGTTTCGAGAACACCGGGGAGCTGTTTTTT
NA,TRBV12-5,NA,TRBJ2-1,CASGLVRNEQFF,TGTGCTAGTGGTTTGGTAAGGAATGAGCAGTTCTTC
NA,TRBV18,once,TRBJ2-7,CASSPDRLKSDEQYF,TGTGCCAGCTCACCGGACCGCCTCAAGAGCGACGAGCAGTACTTC
NA,TRBV19,NA,TRBJ2-1,CASSTALQGWGLNEQFF,TGTGCCAGTAGTACAGCGCTACAGGGATGGGGCCTCAATGAGCAGTTCTTC